The sequence of this T cell receptor (beta chain) was determined in a study of blood T cell repertoires in COVID-19. Study-wide context: The study drew acute and convalescent COVID-19 samples from the United States, Italy and Spain.

Original handling: Researchers report that nucleated cell counts were estimated from reference gene primer amplification. The table came from immunoSEQ multiplex PCR; TCRdb's copy has only in-frame clones and leaves some out. D and trimming come from the DNA, and the V and J calls and clone size come from that table. The sample yields fewer than 150,000 clones, 75% to 90% seen once. With 7 bases clipped from V and 1 base from J, the junction kept 8 bases outside the gene matches. Germline V CDR1 and CDR2: SNHLY, FYNNEI. CDR3 length equals 15 residues. The sample comprised peripheral blood. The chain couples TRBV2 to TRBJ2-7; 9 bases line up with TRBD1. The receptor's source is a woman between 45 and 60 years old who had recovered from COVID-19. The CDR3 protein is CASTTGQGLSYEQYF. Here the CDR3 DNA reads TGTGCCAGCACTACGGGACAGGGCCTTTCCTACGAGCAGTACTTC.